Listed below are T cell receptor beta chains from one sample, sequenced in a study of identical twins. TCRdb called the 5' RACE reads again in MiXCR, with one record for every CDR3 protein. The table has hundreds of thousands of distinct CDR3 sequences, around 12% seen once. This same sample was also taken into another study, of yellow fever vaccine responses in identical twins.

The sequencing input was PBMCs. These receptors were obtained from a woman aged 18-30 years in good health. CDR3s include the opening cysteine and the closing phenylalanine or tryptophan. A D gene is named only where the DNA matches it firmly. Size values are once, few and many counts, or a class for expanded clones, and some rows have none.

-	TRBV29-1	TRBJ1-1	few	TGCAGCGCCCACGCTCGGTTGAAAGGTTACACTGAAGCTTTCTTT	CSAHARLKGYTEAFF
-	TRBV16	TRBJ1-1	-	TGTGCCAGCAGCCGCAAACAGGGTGAAGCTTTCTTT	CASSRKQGEAFF
-	TRBV9	TRBJ2-3	-	TGTGCCAGCAGCCCCCGTTTTTCGGCGGGTGTGGCAGATACGCAGTATTTT	CASSPRFSAGVADTQYF
-	TRBV25-1	TRBJ2-5	few	TGTGCCAGCAGTCAGGTGGAGGGGGAGACCCAGTACTTC	CASSQVEGETQYF
TRBD1	TRBV6-1	TRBJ2-5	-	TGTGCCAGCAGTCCGACGCGGACAGGCGGAGAGACCCAGTACTTC	CASSPTRTGGETQYF
TRBD2	TRBV9	TRBJ2-3	few	TGTGCCAGCAGCGTAGATCCTAGCGGGGGGGCCGAGGTTACGCAGTATTTT	CASSVDPSGGAEVTQYF
-	TRBV29-1	TRBJ2-3	many	TGCAGCGTTGAAAGGCAAGGCGGCACAGATACGCAGTATTTT	CSVERQGGTDTQYF
-	TRBV12-3/TRBV12-4	TRBJ1-1	few	TGTGCCAGCAGTTTAATGGTCAGGGGTATGGGAGCTTTCTTT	CASSLMVRGMGAFF
-	TRBV23-1	TRBJ2-1	few	TGCGCCAGCGTACCACAGGGCCGAGGCACCTACAATGAGCAGTTCTTC	CASVPQGRGTYNEQFF
TRBD1	TRBV3-1	TRBJ2-2	-	TGTGCCAGCAGCCCCCGACAGGGTTACACCGGGGAGCTGTTTTTT	CASSPRQGYTGELFF
-	TRBV29-1	TRBJ1-1	many	TGCAGCGTTCAAACAGGGCGGACTGAAGCTTTCTTT	CSVQTGRTEAFF
-	TRBV28	TRBJ1-2	-	TGTGCCAGCAGTGCCCTGGGACGGTACTATGGCTACACCTTC	CASSALGRYYGYTF
-	TRBV20-1	TRBJ2-1	-	TGCAGTGCCCAGATGATCAATGAGCAGTTCTTC	CSAQMINEQFF
-	TRBV12-3/TRBV12-4	TRBJ1-6	few	TGTGCCAGCAGACGATGGTCCGGGTCAGGATCACCCCTCCACTTT	CASRRWSGSGSPLHF
-	TRBV5-1	TRBJ2-5	few	TGCGCCAGCGCCCCAGCGCCGGGGGAGACCCAGTACTTC	CASAPAPGETQYF
TRBD1	TRBV5-5	TRBJ1-6	many	TGTGCCAGCAGCCCAATGGGACAGAGCTCCTATAATTCACCCCTCCACTTT	CASSPMGQSSYNSPLHF
-	TRBV5-1	TRBJ2-1	-	TGCGCCAGCAATAGGGGGGACTACAATGAGCAGTTCTTC	CASNRGDYNEQFF